This TCR beta chain was identified during a study of shared clonotypes between healthy human individuals. About the research overall: Per-donor plates numbered three CD4 naive, three CD4 memory, two CD8 naive and one CD8 memory.

It was CD45RO-negative cells, positively selected for CCR7, that made up naive CD8 cells, with terminally differentiated effector memory CD45RA+ cells excluded. There were only Caucasian adults among the donors, and all lived in Nashville, Tennessee. Study results and caveats: Sampling was confined to blood; repertoires within tissues likely differ. Naive subsets typically showed greater estimated richness than memory subsets.

Profiled with immunoSEQ multiplex PCR; TCRdb holds only in-frame clones, not every one. The data show around 650,000 clones, about 96% seen once. After removal of 4 bases from V and 4 bases from J, the junction contained 5 bases not matched to a gene. Germline loops: CDR1 SGDLS, CDR2 YYNGEE. The CDR3 is 15 residues long. About this clone: Its target is unknown.

The chain links TRBV9 to TRBJ2-1; 10 bases align to TRBD1. This TCR was sampled from a woman aged 25 to 39 in good health. Specimen: naive CD8+ T cells sorted from blood. This chain's CDR3 is CASSPSGQGYNEQFF. As DNA, the CDR3 is TGTGCCAGCAGCCCCTCGGGACAGGGGTACAATGAGCAGTTCTTC.